This T cell receptor (beta chain) was recorded in a study of molecular identifiers for immune sequencing clone quantification. Study-wide background: Sequencing covered four of five parts into which replicate RNA from around 20,000 or 100,000 naive CD8 cells was split. Study results and caveats: Highly expanded clone sizes could be underestimated by identical TCR molecules sharing a barcode. Clones above 20 RNA copies held over 99% of effector molecules, under 1% in naive cells.

A single record per CDR3 protein comes from TCRdb applying MiXCR to the PCR reads. In the table there are tens of thousands of distinct CDR3 sequences, 19% of which are singletons. This clonotype appeared many times. Its matching antigen is unknown. The CDR3 is made up of 15 amino acids. Germline CDR1 and CDR2: SGDLS and YYNGEE. Trimming took off 4 bases at V and 1 base at J, with 14 bases between the two ends. This TCR came from a human donor in good health. Some libraries in this study had Jurkat cell RNA spiked in. The sequenced sample was naive CD8+ T cells from blood, with Jurkat cell RNA spiked in. Subset indicated: FACS-sorted CD8+CD4-CCR7+CD45RA+ naive T cells. The genes are TRBV9 and TRBJ2-5, with D hard to call. The CDR3 loop is CASSSGSRTQETQYF. As DNA, the CDR3 is TGTGCCAGCAGCTCCGGGTCCCGCACCCAAGAGACCCAGTACTTC. Full variable domain (missing parts from reference TRBV9 and TRBJ2-5): DSGVTQTPKHLITATGQRVTLRCSPRSGDLSVYWYQQSLDQGLQFLIQYYNGEERAKGNILERFSAQQFPDLHSELNLSSLELGDSALYFCASSSGSRTQETQYFGPGTRLLVL.